The entry below describes one T cell receptor beta chain. The specificity of this receptor is unknown. Qualities for individual bases were not recorded, and no much larger clone is one base off. Participants in the prospective study were enrolled through a virtual design, were aged about 18 to 100 years, and lived in roughly 26 United States geographic areas. Cohort assignment in the prospective study relied on participant-reported clinical history from a screening survey and a study questionnaire. ImmuneRACE Cohort 3 recovered participants were defined by two consecutive negative NP/OP PCR tests, healthcare professional clearance, or symptom resolution. Each participant in the prospective study had whole blood, serum and a nasopharyngeal or oropharyngeal swab collected by mobile phlebotomists. Prospective study participants could optionally give additional blood draws and questionnaires over an approximately 2-month period. Before DNA extraction, prospective study blood samples were shipped either frozen or at room temperature.

This record belongs to a study of blood T cell repertoires in COVID-19 (dated by TCRdb to about 2020). About the full investigation: The collaborator samples originated in the United States, Italy and Spain and spanned the acute and convalescent phases of COVID-19. The prospective study material was composed of cDNA or gDNA derived from T cells, B-cell-depleted T cells, or PBMCs. The dataset comprised deeply sampled blood TCRbeta repertoires from subjects exposed to, actively infected with, or recovered from COVID-19. The repertoires were made available in a free public database intended to serve as a resource for research on the immune response to SARS-CoV-2. The samples were drawn from two sources: the first 160 participants of the ongoing ImmuneRACE study, and 1,000 to 1,500 subjects contributed by 6 global collaborators. Sample metadata almost always included a de-identified subject ID, COVID-19 status, age in years and sex. Where HLA class I and class II types were available, the types were taken from metadata supplied by the sample provider, not from assay-based typing.

General study outcomes and caveats: The amount of clinical and demographic metadata varied by source and participant and was provided uncurated.

The immunoSEQ Assay, a bias-controlled multiplex PCR, was used to amplify TCRbeta CDR3 regions from genomic DNA. Turning to the authors' computational methods: The number of nucleated cells in each sample was estimated by amplification of reference gene primers within the assay. To quantify the absolute abundance of each unique TCRbeta CDR3 rearrangement, sequence reads were collapsed and filtered. Productive Simpson clonality was computed per sample as the square root of Simpson's diversity index over productive rearrangements. What TCRdb holds here is the immuneACCESS table cut down to in-frame rearrangements. Part of the clones is not present; checked against another copy, under half of the missing clones reflect an unresolved V gene, and the others are unexplained. Clone size and V and J calls were adopted from that table, with D and trimming inferred from the DNA. The sample has under 250,000 clones on record, around nine tenths of them singletons. Of the sample, 10% to 11% is held by the ten largest clones.

Reading the germline V gene (reference sequence) gives CDR1 SGHKS and CDR2 YYEKEE. The CDR3 covers 14 residues, taking in both the cysteine and the phenylalanine. The kept DNA is CDR3 alone, 42 bases in frame from the first base. V and J are trimmed by 4 bases and 3 bases, and the gene matches miss 4 bases of the junction. The source is a man aged 25-40 years who had recovered from COVID-19. This receptor chain uses TRBV5-5 and TRBJ1-5; TRBD1 fits 7 bases in the junction. Sequencing was performed on PBMCs or T cells enriched from blood (not recorded which). In nucleotides, the sequence is TGTGCCAGCAGCATTGGGACAGTCAATCAGCCCCAGCATTTT. Translated, it gives CASSIGTVNQPQHF.